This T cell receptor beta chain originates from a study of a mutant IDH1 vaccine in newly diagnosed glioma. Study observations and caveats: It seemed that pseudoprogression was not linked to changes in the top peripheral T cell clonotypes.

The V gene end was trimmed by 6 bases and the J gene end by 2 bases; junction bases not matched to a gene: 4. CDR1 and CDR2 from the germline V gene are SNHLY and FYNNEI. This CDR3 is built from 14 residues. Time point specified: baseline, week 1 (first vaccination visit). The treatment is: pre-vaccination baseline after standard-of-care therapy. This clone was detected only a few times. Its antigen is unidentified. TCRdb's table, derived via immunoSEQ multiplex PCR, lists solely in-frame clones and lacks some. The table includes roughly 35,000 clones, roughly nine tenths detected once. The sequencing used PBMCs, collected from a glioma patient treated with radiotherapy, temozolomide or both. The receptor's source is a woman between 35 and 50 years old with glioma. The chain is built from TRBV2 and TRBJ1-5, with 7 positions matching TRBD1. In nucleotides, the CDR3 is TGTGCCAGCAGCAGGGGGACACGCAATCAGCCCCAGCATTTT. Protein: CASSRGTRNQPQHF. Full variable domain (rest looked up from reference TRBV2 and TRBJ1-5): EPEVTQTPSHQVTQMGQEVILRCVPISNHLYFYWYRQILGQKVEFLVSFYNNEISEKSEIFDDQFSVERPDGSNFTLKIRSTKLEDSAMYFCASSRGTRNQPQHFGDGTRLSIL.